This T cell receptor (beta chain) emerged from a study of cytomegalovirus exposure and HLA in healthy donors. The V end lost 8 bases, the J end lost 0 bases, and 7 bases lay between the germline ends. CDR3 size: 12 residues. Germline-derived CDR1 and CDR2 are MNHEY and SMNVEV (reference sequence). The study ran its PCR with 60 Vbeta and 13 Jbeta primers. Measured with immunoSEQ multiplex PCR; TCRdb has only the in-frame clones, and not every one. The data show about 160,000 clones, with roughly 84% seen just once and roughly 1.2% held by the top ten. The TCR originated in a boy aged 2-9 years in good health and CMV-seronegative. Sequenced: PBMCs. The chain joins TRBV27 to TRBJ1-2; tentatively, D is TRBD1 (6 bases). DNA for the CDR3: TGTGCCAGCCGGACAGCTAACTATGGCTACACCTTC. Its protein is CASRTANYGYTF.